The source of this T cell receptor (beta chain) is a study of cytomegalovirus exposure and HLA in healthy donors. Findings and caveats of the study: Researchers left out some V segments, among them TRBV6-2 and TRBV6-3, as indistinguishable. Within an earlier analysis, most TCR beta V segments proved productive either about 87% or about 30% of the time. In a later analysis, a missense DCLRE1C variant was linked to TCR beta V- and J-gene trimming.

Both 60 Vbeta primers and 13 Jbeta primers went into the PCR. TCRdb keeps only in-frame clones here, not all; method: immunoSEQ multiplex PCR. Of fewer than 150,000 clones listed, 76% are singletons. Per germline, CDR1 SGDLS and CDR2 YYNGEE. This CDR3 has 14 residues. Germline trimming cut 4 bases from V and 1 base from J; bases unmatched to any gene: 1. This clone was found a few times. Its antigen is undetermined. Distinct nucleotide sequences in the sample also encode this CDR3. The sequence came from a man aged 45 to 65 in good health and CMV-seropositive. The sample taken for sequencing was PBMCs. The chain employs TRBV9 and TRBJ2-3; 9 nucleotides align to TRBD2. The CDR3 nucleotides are TGTGCCAGCAGCCCTAGCGGGGGCACAGATACGCAGTATTTT. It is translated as CASSPSGGTDTQYF.